The source of this T cell receptor (beta chain) is a study of cytomegalovirus exposure and HLA in healthy donors. General study findings and limits: Reportedly, TCR beta sequences accurately predicted HLA-A and HLA-B alleles in most subjects. Later on, an analysis showed TCR association rates differing by HLA locus, with DRB1 the most and HLA-C the fewest. Earlier analysis yielded a pattern in which most TCR beta V segments were productive about 90% or about 30% of the time. Some V segments could not be told apart, so they were left out, TRBV6-2 and TRBV6-3 among them.

PCR primers comprised 60 Vbeta and 13 Jbeta primers. This table comes from immunoSEQ multiplex PCR, and its TCRdb copy is limited to in-frame clones, with some not included. The repertoire holds fewer than 150,000 clones, with 80% as singletons. A few counts support this clone. Its specificity is unknown. The V and J ends lost 3 bases and 2 bases, in that order; junction bases with no gene match: 17. There are 20 residues in the CDR3. Germline CDR1 and CDR2: LGHNA and YNFKEQ. Sequencing was performed on PBMCs. The V and J genes are TRBV4-2 and TRBJ2-3; 10 nucleotides line up with TRBD2. The receptor comes from a male donor in good health and CMV-seronegative. CDR3 region: CASSQLLAGANPRYTDTQYF. CDR3 coding DNA: TGTGCCAGCAGCCAGCTCCTAGCGGGGGCCAATCCCCGTTACACAGATACGCAGTATTTT.